The clone carrying this T cell receptor (beta chain) was observed at least ten times. CDR1 and CDR2 from the germline V gene are SGHTA and FQGNSA. V was clipped by 5 bases and J by 5 bases, with 9 bases between them. The CDR3 extends over 13 amino acids. These data are taken from a study of T cells after yellow fever vaccination. A single record per CDR3 protein comes from TCRdb applying MiXCR to the 5' RACE reads. The sample lists a few hundred thousand distinct CDR3 sequences; about 3% were seen once. The source of this sequence is a man between 18 and 35 years old who received the YFV17D yellow fever vaccine. The material was CD4+ T cells sorted from PBMCs, obtained 10 days after the yellow fever booster vaccination. The chain is built from TRBV7-2 and TRBJ2-2, with a tentative D call TRBD1 (5 bases). For the CDR3, the DNA is TGTGCCAGCAGCGCCCAGGGTACCGGGGAGCTGTTTTTT. It codes for CASSAQGTGELFF.